What follows are 26 T cell receptor beta chains derived from one specimen sequenced in a study of T cell changes during pregnancy in multiple sclerosis. The repertoire was sequenced with immunoSEQ multiplex PCR; TCRdb's copy has only in-frame clones and lacks some. The data contain about 40,000 clones, approximately 91% of them singletons. The sequencing here drew on CD8+ T cells from peripheral blood mononuclear cells, taken in the first trimester of pregnancy. The receptors here all came from a female donor with multiple sclerosis, enrolled in a pregnancy study.

V and J are TRBV7-9 and TRBJ2-3, with 10 bases fitting TRBD1. The V and J ends lost 5 bases and 4 bases, in that order; junction bases with no gene match: 9. The CDR3 is made up of 16 amino acids. Germline V gives CDR1 SEHNR, CDR2 FQNEAQ (reference sequence). CDR3 bases: TGTGCCAGCAGCAAGACCGGGACAGGGGTAGCAGATACGCAGTATTTT. It encodes CASSKTGTGVADTQYF.

The chain employs TRBV9 and TRBJ2-1; 7 bases are a match to TRBD1. J lost 12 bases, V lost 0 bases, and 9 bases had no gene match. The CDR3 loop spans 14 amino acids. Germline assignment: CDR1 SGDLS and CDR2 YYNGEE. The DNA for the CDR3 is TGTGCCAGCAGCGTAGTATCAGGGGGTGACGGGCAGTTCTTC. This codes for CASSVVSGGDGQFF.

This chain connects TRBV27 to TRBJ2-7; D gene uncertain. V lost 5 bases and J 2 bases, leaving 13 bases between the germline ends. The CDR3 has 14 amino acids. Per germline, CDR1 MNHEY and CDR2 SMNVEV (reference sequence). DNA for the CDR3: TGTGCCAGCAGTCCCGGGTTGGGTACCTACGAGCAGTACTTC. This codes for CASSPGLGTYEQYF.

The chain carries TRBV4-3 and TRBJ2-7; D unresolved. In germline, CDR1 is LGHNA, CDR2 YSLEER. V gave up 0 bases and J gave up 3 bases, with 9 bases separating them. CDR3 length: 14 amino acids. The CDR3 sequence is CASSQEDFDYEQYF. The CDR3 DNA sequence: TGCGCCAGCAGCCAAGAAGACTTTGACTACGAGCAGTACTTC.

This chain links TRBV27 with TRBJ1-6; a possible D gene is TRBD1 (6 bases). The CDR3 covers 13 residues. Germline V gene data show CDR1 as MNHEY and CDR2 as SMNVEV (reference sequence). Trimming cost V 8 bases and J 10 bases, with 15 bases left between them. CDR3 nucleotide sequence: TGTGCCAGCGGGTTTTACAGGGAATCACCCCTCCACTTT. The encoded protein is CASGFYRESPLHF.

J is TRBJ2-7 and V is TRBV19; TRBD2 is a possible D gene (6 bases). Deletions cut 4 bases from V and 4 bases from J, with 14 bases between. Germline values: CDR1 LNHDA, CDR2 SQIVND (reference sequence). CDR3 size: 14 residues. The CDR3 protein is CASSTPAGRYEQYF. The CDR3 bases are TGTGCCAGTAGTACCCCCGCGGGGAGATACGAGCAGTACTTC.

The sample holds one count of this clone. The chain recombines TRBV6-4 with TRBJ2-1; 7 bases agree with TRBD1. J gave up 3 bases and V 4 bases, and 6 bases lay outside the gene matches. The CDR3 is 15 residues long. Germline CDR1 is MRHNA and CDR2 is SNTAGT. CDR3 sequence reads: CASSVTGTDYNEQFF. The CDR3 region has the DNA TGTGCCAGCAGTGTTACCGGGACAGACTACAATGAGCAGTTCTTC.

This chain joins TRBV6-6 and TRBJ1-6; 9 bases are shared with TRBD1. This CDR3 is built from 16 residues. J gave up 3 bases and V 3 bases, and 3 bases lay outside the gene matches. Per the germline V gene, CDR1 is MNHNY and CDR2 is SVGAGI (reference sequence). CDR3: CASSYTGQGYNSPLHF. In DNA, the CDR3 is TGTGCCAGCAGTTATACGGGACAGGGCTATAATTCACCCCTCCACTTT.

This chain connects TRBV11-2 to TRBJ1-2; D is unclear. The CDR3 length is 13 residues. In germline, CDR1 is SGHAT, CDR2 FQNNGV. The V end lost 1 base, the J end lost 8 bases, and 11 bases lay between the germline ends. Here the CDR3 DNA reads TGTGCCAGCAGCTTAGTGTCCTCGCGAGGCTACACCTTC. Translated, it gives CASSLVSSRGYTF.

In its sample, this clone was seen once. This rearrangement joins TRBV29-1 to TRBJ2-7, with 7 bases fitting TRBD1. The CDR3 is made up of 13 amino acids. V lost 6 bases to trimming and J lost 2 bases; unmatched junction nucleotides: 7. Germline V gene lookup returns CDR1 SQVTM and CDR2 ANQGSEA. CDR3 loop: CSVCPGTAYEQYF. The CDR3 nucleotides read TGCAGCGTCTGCCCGGGGACAGCCTACGAGCAGTACTTC.

The chain is built from TRBV11-1 and TRBJ2-2, with 12 nucleotides matching TRBD2. J lost 2 bases, V lost 8 bases, and 3 bases had no gene match. CDR1 is SGHAT and CDR2 is FQDESV in the germline V gene (reference sequence). The CDR3 runs to 15 residues. The CDR3 bases are TGTGCCAGCGGACTAGCGGGACTAAACACCGGGGAGCTGTTTTTT. Its protein product is CASGLAGLNTGELFF.

The chain carries TRBV29-1 and TRBJ2-2, with 8 bases that match TRBD1. There are 13 residues in the CDR3. V lost 2 bases to trimming and J lost 5 bases; unmatched junction nucleotides: 1. Per germline, CDR1 SQVTM and CDR2 ANQGSEA. CDR3 residues: CSVEQGATGELFF. The CDR3 DNA reads TGCAGCGTTGAACAGGGGGCGACCGGGGAGCTGTTTTTT.

The chain couples TRBV5-5 to TRBJ2-7; the match to TRBD1 covers 12 bases. The CDR3 is 17 residues long. Germline V gene sequence: CDR1 SGHKS, CDR2 YYEKEE (reference sequence). V shed 0 bases, J shed 4 bases, and the junction held 8 bases outside the gene matches. CDR3 residues: CASSLVGWDRGQYEQYF. The CDR3 nucleotides read TGTGCCAGCAGCTTGGTAGGGTGGGACAGGGGGCAATACGAGCAGTACTTC. The full variable domain, in which reference TRBV5-5 and TRBJ2-7 provide the parts outside the CDR3, is DAGVTQSPTHLIKTRGQQVTLRCSPISGHKSVSWYQQVLGQGPQFIFQYYEKEERGRGNFPDRFSARQFPNYSSELNVNALLLGDSALYLCASSLVGWDRGQYEQYFGPGTRLTVT.

CDR3 in amino acids: CASSMGTASYEQYF. DNA for the CDR3: TGTGCCAGCAGCATGGGGACAGCCTCCTACGAGCAGTACTTC. V gene TRBV13 combines with J gene TRBJ2-7; 7 bases fit TRBD1. The V gene's germline CDR1 is PRHDT and CDR2 FYEKMQ (reference sequence). With V trimmed by 5 bases and J by 0 bases, 4 bases remained unmatched. The CDR3 is 14 amino acids. The full variable domain, rest sourced from reference TRBV13 and TRBJ2-7, is AAGVIQSPRHLIKEKRETATLKCYPIPRHDTVYWYQQGPGQDPQFLISFYEKMQSDKGSIPDRFSAQQFSDYHSELNMSSLELGDSALYFCASSMGTASYEQYFGPGTRLTVT.

The chain carries TRBV4-1 and TRBJ1-1; 7 bases match TRBD1. Germline CDR1 is MGHRA and CDR2 is YSYEKL. CDR3 size: 16 residues. V was pared by 2 bases and J by 2 bases, with 8 bases of the junction left unmatched. CDR3 loop: CASSQTGESLNTEAFF. In nucleotides, the CDR3 is TGCGCCAGCAGCCAAACAGGGGAGTCTTTAAACACTGAAGCTTTCTTT.

V usage is TRBV27 and J usage is TRBJ2-2; 7 bases align to TRBD2. The V segment lost 5 bases and the J segment 2 bases; nucleotides outside the gene matches: 5. Germline V lookup: CDR1 MNHEY, CDR2 SMNVEV (reference sequence). The CDR3 sequence is 15 residues long. CDR3 in amino acids: CASSGGVLNTGELFF. The CDR3 DNA is TGTGCCAGCAGTGGGGGGGTTCTAAACACCGGGGAGCTGTTTTTT.

The gene calls are TRBV7-9 and TRBJ2-4, with 7 positions matching TRBD1. The CDR3 is 17 residues long. The J segment lost 1 base and the V segment lost 4 bases, leaving 10 bases of the junction unmatched. Germline assignment: CDR1 SEHNR and CDR2 FQNEAQ (reference sequence). The CDR3 sequence is CASSSPQNRGAKNIQYF. DNA of the CDR3: TGTGCCAGCAGCTCCCCCCAAAACAGGGGCGCCAAAAACATTCAGTACTTC.

The V call is TRBV23-1, the J call TRBJ2-7; 7 nucleotides match TRBD1. Being an ORF, TRBV23-1 has a function that is uncertain. The CDR3 is made up of 16 amino acids. Germline trimming cut 3 bases from V and 4 bases from J; bases unmatched to any gene: 12. The DNA of the CDR3 is TGCGCCAGCAGTCATAAGGGGGCAAATCACTTTTACGAGCAGTACTTC. Its translation is CASSHKGANHFYEQYF.

The chain uses TRBV11-2 and TRBJ1-5, with D possibly being TRBD1 (6 bases). The CDR3 contains 15 residues. The V end lost 5 bases, the J end lost 3 bases, and 14 bases lay between the germline ends. Germline loops: CDR1 SGHAT, CDR2 FQNNGV. The CDR3 spells CASSRIRGFNQPQHF. In DNA, the CDR3 is TGTGCCAGCAGCCGAATCAGGGGTTTCAATCAGCCCCAGCATTTT.

The chain is built from TRBV11-2 and TRBJ2-7, with 10 bases aligning to TRBD1. This CDR3 region has 18 residues. Germline V gives CDR1 SGHAT, CDR2 FQNNGV. After removal of 8 bases from V and 0 bases from J, the junction contained 16 bases not matched to a gene. This CDR3 reads CASGRQGAVSWSSYEQYF. The CDR3 DNA sequence: TGTGCCAGCGGTCGACAGGGGGCGGTTTCGTGGAGCTCCTACGAGCAGTACTTC.

This chain joins TRBV18 and TRBJ2-1; perhaps TRBD2 as D (5 bases). The CDR3 loop spans 14 amino acids. V shed 0 bases and J shed 4 bases, with 7 bases lying between them. Germline assignment: CDR1 KGHSH and CDR2 LQKENI. The CDR3 DNA reads as TGTGCCAGCTCACCACCCCCGGGATACAATGAGCAGTTCTTC. Its translation: CASSPPPGYNEQFF.

This chain joins TRBV11-2 and TRBJ1-1, with D possibly TRBD1 on 5 matching bases. Germline lookup yields CDR1 SGHAT and CDR2 FQNNGV. The CDR3 runs 14 residues. Trimming removed 3 bases at V and 1 base at J, with 9 bases between. This CDR3 is CASSFQGSNTEAFF. The CDR3 DNA sequence: TGTGCCAGCAGCTTTCAGGGTTCGAACACTGAAGCTTTCTTT.

The chain uses TRBV7-3 and TRBJ2-1; 7 bases map to TRBD2. The germline gives CDR1 SGHTA, CDR2 FQGTGA. J gave up 1 base and V 2 bases, and 5 bases lay outside the gene matches. The CDR3 spans 16 residues. In DNA, the CDR3 is TGTGCCAGCAGCTTAGGGGGGGAGGTTTCCTACAATGAGCAGTTCTTC. This sequence encodes CASSLGGEVSYNEQFF.

The chain joins TRBV19 to TRBJ1-1; TRBD1 might be the D (6 bases). V was cut by 7 bases and J by 1 base, with 16 bases left in between. The CDR3 is 15 residues long. Germline CDR1 is LNHDA and CDR2 is SQIVND (reference sequence). The CDR3 loop reads CASTLAGGGNTEAFF. The CDR3, as DNA: TGTGCCAGTACTTTAGCTGGGGGCGGGAACACTGAAGCTTTCTTT.

This clone was observed a handful of times. The chain carries TRBV7-3 and TRBJ1-2, with D tentatively TRBD1 (5 bases). The CDR3 is made up of 13 amino acids. Germline lookup yields CDR1 SGHTA and CDR2 FQGTGA. Trimming pared 2 bases from V and 3 bases from J, leaving 7 bases between. For the CDR3, the DNA is TGTGCCAGCAGCTTAGGGGGGGACTATGGCTACACCTTC. Its translation: CASSLGGDYGYTF. The whole variable domain, filled in from reference TRBV7-3 and TRBJ1-2, reads GAGVSQTPSNKVTEKGKYVELRCDPISGHTALYWYRQSLGQGPEFLIYFQGTGAADDSGLPNDRFFAVRPEGSVSTLKIQRTERGDSAVYLCASSLGGDYGYTFGSGTRLTVV.

CDR3 in amino acids: CASSHSRTGPNEQFF. The CDR3 DNA reads as TGTGCCAGCAGCCACTCTCGGACAGGTCCAAATGAGCAGTTCTTC. The chain carries TRBV9 and TRBJ2-1; 7 bases are shared with TRBD1. The germline CDR1 and CDR2 sequences are SGDLS and YYNGEE. V shed 4 bases, J shed 7 bases, and the junction held 11 bases outside the gene matches. The CDR3 extends over 15 amino acids.